The text below deals with one TCR beta chain. Its target is unknown. The data were obtained in a study of T cell repertoires in cytomegalovirus infection. Study at large: Indicated by public TCR beta signatures were CMV infection and matching HLA type. General study findings and limits: Predominance within the ex vivo response was attributable to HLA-C-restricted CMV-specific TCR beta clonotypes. Using cumulative public TCR beta family frequency, the authors identified those who carried CMV together with the relevant HLA.

Germline V lookup: CDR1 SGHRS, CDR2 YFSETQ. V lost 5 bases to trimming and J lost 1 base, with 12 bases between them. The CDR3 sequence is 14 residues long. TCRdb re-called the reads through MiXCR, storing one row per CDR3 protein. The sample contains hundreds of thousands of distinct CDR3 sequences, approximately 24% of which appear only once. The chain uses TRBV5-1 and TRBJ1-1; D unclear. Sequencing was done on a sample of CD8+ T cells from PBMCs. The TCR originated in a human donor in good health (CMV status not recorded). Some clones in this sample may be carry-over from other donors' samples. The CDR3: CASSWAATNTEAFF. The CDR3 DNA follows: TGCGCCAGCAGTTGGGCAGCCACGAACACTGAAGCTTTCTTT.